Listed below are T cell receptor beta chains from one sample, sequenced in a study of molecular identifiers for immune sequencing clone quantification. Via MiXCR, TCRdb re-called the PCR reads, giving one row per CDR3 protein. The profile covers about 500,000 distinct CDR3 sequences, with around 23% appearing a single time and 0.7% to 0.9% taken by the ten largest. The sample comprised naive CD8+ T cells from blood, with Jurkat cell RNA spiked in. All receptors derive from a human donor in good health. Some libraries in this study had Jurkat cell RNA spiked in. Both conserved end residues are part of each CDR3. A D gene is named only where the DNA matches it firmly. For some rows the clone size is stated as once, few or many, or as a class when expanded; others skip it.

clone_size	v_call	d_call	j_call	cdr3_nt	cdr3_aa
many	TRBV20-1	NA	TRBJ1-5	TGCAGTGCGAGAACAGGGCATCAGCCCCAGCATTTT	CSARTGHQPQHF
NA	TRBV7-3	TRBD2	TRBJ2-1	TGTGCCAGCAGCTTAATCGCGGGAGGGACATACAATGAGCAGATCTTC	CASSLIAGGTYNEQIF
many	TRBV29-1	NA	TRBJ2-3	TGCAGCGCCCTGAGGGGGGGCACAGATACGCAGTATTTT	CSALRGGTDTQYF
few	TRBV6-5	NA	TRBJ1-5	TGTGCCAGCAGTTACTCGGACGATAGCAATCAGCCCCAGCATTTT	CASSYSDDSNQPQHF
many	TRBV7-8	TRBD1	TRBJ2-7	TGTGCCAGCAGGAGCCCGGGACAGGGAGTCGACGAGCAGTACTTC	CASRSPGQGVDEQYF
NA	TRBV6-2/TRBV6-3	TRBD2	TRBJ2-1	TGTGCCAGCAGCCGTTTCGGGCGGGAGGATGAGCAGTTCTTC	CASSRFGREDEQFF
many	TRBV20-1	TRBD2	TRBJ2-7	TGCAGTGCAACCGGGACTAGCTTTTACGAGCAGTACTTC	CSATGTSFYEQYF
many	TRBV5-4	NA	TRBJ2-5	TGTGCCAGCAGCTTGGCGGATAACCAAGAGACCCAGTACTTC	CASSLADNQETQYF
few	TRBV30	NA	TRBJ1-1	TGTGCCTGGGCGGGGGGCGAAGCGTCTTTCTTT	CAWAGGEASFF
many	TRBV12-3/TRBV12-4	NA	TRBJ2-3	TGTGCCAGCAGTTTGCCCCCGGGACGGACCACAGATACGCAGTATTTT	CASSLPPGRTTDTQYF
many	TRBV5-1	TRBD1	TRBJ1-1	TGCGCCATCCAACTAGACAGGGGTGGTACTGAAGCTTTCTTT	CAIQLDRGGTEAFF
many	TRBV5-1	TRBD1	TRBJ2-5	TGCGCCAGCAGACGGGACAGCCAAGAGACCCAGTACTTC	CASRRDSQETQYF
NA	TRBV7-9	TRBD2	TRBJ2-7	TGTGCCAGCAGCCTAGGGACTAGCGGGAGGGTGGTCGACGAGCAGTGCTTC	CASSLGTSGRVVDEQCF
NA	TRBV30	NA	TRBJ2-7	TGTGCCTGGAGTGTTCCCCGGCAGGGGACCTACGAGCAGTACTTC	CAWSVPRQGTYEQYF
NA	TRBV5-6	NA	TRBJ1-3	TGTGCCAGCAGCTTGGGTAGTTCCAGCTCTGGAAACACCATATATTTT	CASSLGSSSSGNTIYF
many	TRBV7-3	NA	TRBJ2-3	TGTGCCAGCAGCTTAGGGTTGACTAGTTCAGATACGCAGTATTTT	CASSLGLTSSDTQYF
many	TRBV5-6	TRBD1	TRBJ2-7	TGTGCCAGCAGCCCCCCCATCCCGGGACAGGGTACCCACGAGCAGTACTTC	CASSPPIPGQGTHEQYF
NA	TRBV9	NA	TRBJ1-1	TGTGCCAGCAGCGGGGCACCTGGATATATGAACACTGAAGCTTTCTTT	CASSGAPGYMNTEAFF
NA	TRBV6-5	TRBD1	TRBJ2-7	TGTGCCAGCAGTTACAGGGACAGCTATATCTACGAGCAGTACTTC	CASSYRDSYIYEQYF
NA	TRBV27	NA	TRBJ2-3	TGTGCCAGCAGTCTAGACAGTCTGCCGGGGACGCAGTATTTT	CASSLDSLPGTQYF
many	TRBV7-9	TRBD1	TRBJ1-5	TGTGCCAGCAGCGGGACAGGTGTAAGTCAGCCCCAGCATTTT	CASSGTGVSQPQHF
many	TRBV7-9	TRBD2	TRBJ2-3	TGTGCCAGCAGAGACGATAGCGGGGGGGTTGTCCATACGCAGTATTTT	CASRDDSGGVVHTQYF